This T cell receptor beta chain comes out of a study of cytotoxic CD8 clonotypes in ibrutinib-treated CLL. The data were produced by immunoSEQ multiplex PCR, yet TCRdb's version contains in-frame clones alone and is incomplete. Among roughly 36,000 clones listed, 69% were seen once. In germline, CDR1 is MDHEN, CDR2 SYDVKM. V dropped 6 bases and J dropped 3 bases, with 13 bases sitting between them. This CDR3 region has 14 residues. This clonotype originated in a human donor with chronic lymphocytic leukemia. The sequenced sample was PBMCs, obtained before ibrutinib treatment. V usage is TRBV28 and J usage is TRBJ2-3; no definite D call. The CDR3 sequence: CASSDPPATDTQYF. The CDR3 nucleotides are TGTGCCAGCAGCGACCCCCCAGCGACAGATACGCAGTATTTT.